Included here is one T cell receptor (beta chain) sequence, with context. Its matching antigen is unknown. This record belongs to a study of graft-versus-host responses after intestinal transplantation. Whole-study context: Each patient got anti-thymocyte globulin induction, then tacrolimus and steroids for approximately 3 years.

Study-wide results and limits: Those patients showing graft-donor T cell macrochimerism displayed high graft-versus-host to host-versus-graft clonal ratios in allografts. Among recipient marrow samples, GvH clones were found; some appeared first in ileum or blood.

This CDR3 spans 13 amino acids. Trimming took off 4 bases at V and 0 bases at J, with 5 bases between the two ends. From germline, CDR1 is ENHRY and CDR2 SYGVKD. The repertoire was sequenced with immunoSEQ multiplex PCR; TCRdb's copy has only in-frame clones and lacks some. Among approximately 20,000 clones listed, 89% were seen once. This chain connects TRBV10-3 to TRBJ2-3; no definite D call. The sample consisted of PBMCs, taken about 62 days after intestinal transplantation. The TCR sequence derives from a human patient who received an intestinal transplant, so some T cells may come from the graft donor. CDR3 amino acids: CAISVTSTDTQYF. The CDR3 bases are TGTGCCATCAGTGTAACTAGCACAGATACGCAGTATTTT.